Listed below are T cell receptor beta chains from one sample, sequenced in a study of T cells after yellow fever vaccination. TCRdb used MiXCR to reprocess the 5' RACE reads, holding one entry per CDR3 protein. The table records around 73,000 distinct CDR3 sequences, roughly 7.7% of them present only once. This sample comprised CD8+ T cells sorted from PBMCs, obtained on the day of the yellow fever booster vaccination. These receptors were obtained from a man in his thirties or forties who received the YFV17D yellow fever vaccine. Each CDR3 is given with its conserved first and last residue. The D gene is left open where the match is weak. Expanded clones get a size class; other rows say once, few or many, or leave the size out.

. TRBJ2-5 TRBV6-5 many TGTGCCAGCAGTTATGCGGGAAAAGAGACCCAGTACTTC CASSYAGKETQYF
. TRBJ2-7 TRBV24-1 few TGTGCCACCAGTGACCCTCGGGACGGGAAATACGAGCAGTACTTC CATSDPRDGKYEQYF
TRBD2 TRBJ2-7 TRBV7-8 . TGTGCCAGCAGCTTATATCCCATTAGCGGGAGGGCCCACGAGCAGTACTTC CASSLYPISGRAHEQYF
. TRBJ2-2 TRBV24-1 many TGTGCCACCAGTGATTTCGTGGGGAACACCGGGGAGCTGTTTTTT CATSDFVGNTGELFF
. TRBJ2-7 TRBV4-3 many TGCGCCAGCAGCCCGCAACAGGACTACGAGCAGTACTTC CASSPQQDYEQYF
TRBD1 TRBJ1-5 TRBV29-1 . TGCAGCGTAGCAGGGGGCCACACTCAGCCCCAGCATTTT CSVAGGHTQPQHF
. TRBJ2-7 TRBV3-1 . TGTGCCAGCAGCCAAGAGGGTCTAGCATCCTACGAGCAGTACTTC CASSQEGLASYEQYF
. TRBJ2-7 TRBV7-6 . TGTGCCAGCAGCCAGGGTTGGGGTTACGAGCAGTACTTC CASSQGWGYEQYF
. TRBJ2-5 TRBV30 . TGTGCCTGGAGTGTCGGTCGGGGCGAGACCCAGTACTTC CAWSVGRGETQYF
TRBD2 TRBJ2-3 TRBV11-2 few TGTGCCAGCAGCTTTCCTGTAGTAGCGGGAGAGGCAGAAACAGATACGCAGTATTTT CASSFPVVAGEAETDTQYF
. TRBJ2-1 TRBV12-3/TRBV12-4 . TGTGCCAGCAGTTTGTCTATTATAGATGAGCAGTTCTTC CASSLSIIDEQFF
. TRBJ2-7 TRBV20-1 once TGCAGTGCTACAGGCGGGATCTCCTACGAGCAGTACTTC CSATGGISYEQYF
. TRBJ2-7 TRBV25-1 . TGTGCCAGCAGTAGAATGGGAATTCTAGGCTCCTACGAGCAGTACTTC CASSRMGILGSYEQYF
. TRBJ2-3 TRBV30 many TGTGCCTGGAGTGAAGTAGGAGATACGCAGTATTTT CAWSEVGDTQYF
TRBD2 TRBJ2-7 TRBV6-1 few TGTGCCAGCAGTACCTTTGGGACTAGCTCCTACGAGCAGTACTTC CASSTFGTSSYEQYF
. TRBJ2-7 TRBV12-3/TRBV12-4 . TGTGCCAGCAGTGCGATCTACTACGAGCAGTACTTC CASSAIYYEQYF
. TRBJ2-1 TRBV6-2/TRBV6-3 few TGTGCCAGCAGTCACGGGACTGCAAATGAGCAGTTCTTC CASSHGTANEQFF
. TRBJ1-1 TRBV13 few TGTGCCAGCAGCCCAACCGGTCCTGAAGCTTTCTTT CASSPTGPEAFF
TRBD2 TRBJ2-1 TRBV27 few TGTGCCAGCAGTCTAGCGGGAGGGCTTTACAATGAGCAGTTCTTC CASSLAGGLYNEQFF
. TRBJ2-1 TRBV13 few TGTGCCAGCAGCTTAGTGCGGGACCGGCCCTACAATGAGCAGTTCTTC CASSLVRDRPYNEQFF
TRBD2 TRBJ2-7 TRBV27 many TGTGCCAGCAGTTTACCCCTAGCGGGGTTTTACGAGCAGTACTTC CASSLPLAGFYEQYF
. TRBJ1-2 TRBV27 few TGTGCCAGCAGACCAGGCACTAACTATGGCTACACCTTC CASRPGTNYGYTF
. TRBJ2-1 TRBV9 . TGTGCCAGCGGGAGCGGATTAATGCAGTTCTTC CASGSGLMQFF
. TRBJ2-1 TRBV6-2/TRBV6-3 . TGTGCCAGCAGTTACGTCCACAGTAAGAGCTCCTACAATGAGCAGTTCTTC CASSYVHSKSSYNEQFF
TRBD1 TRBJ2-1 TRBV7-2 many TGTGCCAGCAGCTTAGACCCCCGGGACAGGGGCCATGAGCAGTTCTTC CASSLDPRDRGHEQFF
TRBD1 TRBJ2-1 TRBV24-1 . TGTGCCACCAGTGATTATGACAGGGGCTACAATGAGCAGTTCTTC CATSDYDRGYNEQFF
TRBD2 TRBJ2-3 TRBV7-2 many TGTGCCAGCACGGGCAGCGGGAGGGGGGCGGATACGCAGTATTTT CASTGSGRGADTQYF
. TRBJ2-7 TRBV19 many TGTGCCAGTAGCATGGGAGGTAACGCCTACGAGCAGTACTTC CASSMGGNAYEQYF
. TRBJ2-7 TRBV7-9 few TGTGCCAGCAGCAGGACCGTCTACGAGCAGTACTTC CASSRTVYEQYF
TRBD1 TRBJ1-1 TRBV27 . TGTGCCAGCAGTGCTACCTGGACAGGGAGCACTGAAGCTTTCTTT CASSATWTGSTEAFF
. TRBJ2-1 TRBV5-8 . TGTGCCAGCAGCTTTTATTCCTACAATGAGCAGTTCTTC CASSFYSYNEQFF
TRBD1 TRBJ2-7 TRBV29-1 . TGCAGTGTTACAGGGGGAAGTTCATACGAGCAGTACTTC CSVTGGSSYEQYF
. TRBJ2-7 TRBV7-9 . TGTGCCAGCAGCCCCCCTTTCGAGGCCTCAGGGGTCTACGAGCAGTACTTC CASSPPFEASGVYEQYF
. TRBJ2-6 TRBV5-4 few TGTGCCAGCAGCCTAACAGGGATCGGGGCCAACGTCCTGACTTTC CASSLTGIGANVLTF
TRBD2 TRBJ2-2 TRBV12-3/TRBV12-4 many TGTGCCAGCAGTTTAGCTACCGCGGGGGCCGGGGAGCTGTTTTTT CASSLATAGAGELFF
. TRBJ2-7 TRBV4-2 few TGTGCCAGCAGCCAAGATGTACAGGACCTACTCTACGAGCAGTACTTC CASSQDVQDLLYEQYF
TRBD1 TRBJ2-1 TRBV9 few TGTGCCAGCAACCAAATTGGACAGGACAATGAGCAGTTCTTC CASNQIGQDNEQFF
TRBD1 TRBJ2-5 TRBV5-1 few TGCGCCAGCAGCTCTACAGGGGGCGAGACCCAGTACTTC CASSSTGGETQYF
. TRBJ1-3 TRBV30 few TGTGCCTGGCTCAGCGGCAGGGGTGGAAACACCATATATTTT CAWLSGRGGNTIYF
. TRBJ2-7 TRBV20-1 many TGCAGTGCTAGCAAAAGGGACGGCTACGAGCAGTACTTC CSASKRDGYEQYF
TRBD2 TRBJ2-1 TRBV5-3 . TGTGCCAGGGGCTCCGGGGGGAAGGATGAGCAGTTCTTC CARGSGGKDEQFF
TRBD2 TRBJ2-1 TRBV20-1 few TGCAGTGCTAGAGGGATGGCTAGCGGGACCTACTATGAGCAGTTCTTC CSARGMASGTYYEQFF
TRBD2 TRBJ2-7 TRBV19 few TGTGCCAGTAGTTCGGGGGGGTCCTACGAGCAGTACTTC CASSSGGSYEQYF
. TRBJ1-3 TRBV11-2 . TGTGCCAGCAGCTTATTCTGGGGAAGTGGAAACACCATATATTTT CASSLFWGSGNTIYF
. TRBJ2-3 TRBV6-4 many TGTGCCAGCAGTGCGGGGGGACACGGAGATACGCAGTATTTT CASSAGGHGDTQYF
TRBD2 TRBJ2-3 TRBV5-6 many TGTGCCAGCAGCTTGCGGCTAGCGGACTCCCTCGCGACGCAGTATTTT CASSLRLADSLATQYF
. TRBJ2-7 TRBV27 . TGTGCCAGCAGTTTATCCGAAACCTCCTACGAGCAGTACTTC CASSLSETSYEQYF
. TRBJ1-2 TRBV5-6 . TGTTCCAGCAGCGGGGGGGGGCAGACCTACTATGGCTACACCTTC CSSSGGGQTYYGYTF
TRBD1 TRBJ1-5 TRBV11-2 many TGTGCCAGCAGCCCAGGGGGCCAGGGGAAGGGCCAGCCCCAGCATTTT CASSPGGQGKGQPQHF
. TRBJ1-2 TRBV12-3/TRBV12-4 . TGTGCCACCAGAACGGCACTCGGCTACACCTTC CATRTALGYTF
TRBD2 TRBJ2-3 TRBV7-7 . TGTGCCAGCAGCCCCGCCGTAGCGGGAGGGCCTTCAGATACGCAGTATTTT CASSPAVAGGPSDTQYF
. TRBJ2-1 TRBV3-1 many TGTGCCAGCAATACCGGGGGACACGAGCAGTTCTTC CASNTGGHEQFF
. TRBJ2-3 TRBV7-9 . TGTGCCAGCAGACCCACCGGGGACGATACGCAGTATTTT CASRPTGDDTQYF
. TRBJ2-6 TRBV5-1 . TGCGCCAGCAGCTTGGGTAGTCTTGGGGCCAACGTCCTGACTTTC CASSLGSLGANVLTF
. TRBJ2-3 TRBV27 . TGTGCCAGCAGTTTATCGGGGGGCTCAGATACGCAGTATTTT CASSLSGGSDTQYF
. TRBJ2-1 TRBV2 . TGTGCCAGCAGTGCACTAGTAGGCAATGAGCAGTTCTTC CASSALVGNEQFF
. TRBJ2-7 TRBV7-2 few TGTGCCAGCAGCTTGGTACTGAACTACGAGCAGTACTTC CASSLVLNYEQYF